These 24 T cell receptor beta chains came from one sample sequenced in a study of T cell responses to AZD1222 COVID-19 vaccine. TCRdb's table, derived via immunoSEQ multiplex PCR, lists solely in-frame clones and lacks some. The sample lists about 150,000 clones, 90% to 95% occurring once. The sequenced sample was peripheral blood, obtained on day 0 of AZD1222 vaccination. The receptors stem from an adult in good health.

The chain combines TRBV19 with TRBJ1-4; 7 nucleotides line up with TRBD1. Losses at the gene ends were 4 bases for V and 5 bases for J; bases not matched to a gene: 10. There are 16 residues in the CDR3. Per germline, CDR1 LNHDA and CDR2 SQIVND (reference sequence). CDR3: CASSTRGQPQNEKLFF. CDR3 DNA: TGTGCCAGTAGTACCCGGGGACAGCCGCAAAATGAAAAACTGTTTTTT.

This clone turned up a few times. The genes are TRBV4-3 and TRBJ2-3; 8 nucleotides line up with TRBD2. Germline lookup yields CDR1 LGHNA and CDR2 YSLEER. CDR3 length equals 15 residues. Unmatched junction bases numbered 7, after V lost 6 bases and J lost 2 bases. The CDR3 loop reads CASREGAGDTDTQYF. DNA of the CDR3: TGCGCCAGCAGAGAGGGAGCGGGGGACACAGATACGCAGTATTTT.

The chain links TRBV30 to TRBJ2-7, with 7 bases fitting TRBD1. J gave up 1 base and V 0 bases, and 6 bases lay outside the gene matches. The CDR3 extends over 15 amino acids. CDR1 GTSNPN and CDR2 SVGIG come from the germline V gene (reference sequence). The CDR3 DNA reads as TGTGCCTGGAGTGTATTTGGGACAGTTTCCTACGAGCAGTACTTC. Translated, it gives CAWSVFGTVSYEQYF.

The J gene is TRBJ2-7, the V gene TRBV29-1, with unresolved D. This CDR3 is 13 amino acids long. Between the trimmed V and J ends, which lost 8 bases and 0 bases, there was a span of 14 bases. Germline CDR1 reads SQVTM; CDR2 reads ANQGSEA. The CDR3 DNA is TGCAGCTTTTATGAAGGGTCCTCCTACGAGCAGTACTTC. Its protein is CSFYEGSSYEQYF.

This clone was counted once. V usage is TRBV4-1 and J usage is TRBJ2-3; a possible D gene is TRBD1 (6 bases). V was clipped by 9 bases and J by 1 base, with 11 bases between them. The CDR3 has 13 residues. Germline values: CDR1 MGHRA, CDR2 YSYEKL. CDR3 DNA: TGCGCCAGTAGCGAGGGGGGCACAGATACGCAGTATTTT. This encodes CASSEGGTDTQYF.

V gene TRBV18 combines with J gene TRBJ1-2; D unresolved. The CDR3 loop spans 14 amino acids. Trimming took off 3 bases at V and 0 bases at J, with 8 bases between the two ends. The germline V gene has CDR1 KGHSH and CDR2 LQKENI. CDR3 nucleotide sequence: TGTGCCAGCTCACCGCAGCAAGCTAACTATGGCTACACCTTC. This codes for CASSPQQANYGYTF.

The chain couples TRBV7-8 to TRBJ1-4; TRBD1 matches 11 bases. The V gene's germline CDR1 is SGHVS and CDR2 FQNEAQ. The CDR3 runs 17 residues. V shed 2 bases and J 4 bases; nucleotides not matched to a gene: 6. CDR3 sequence (DNA): TGTGCCAGCAGCTTACGGGACAGGGGGAAGGGTAATGAAAAACTGTTTTTT. It codes for CASSLRDRGKGNEKLFF. Looking up the rest from reference TRBV7-8 and TRBJ1-4 gives the full variable domain: GAGVSQSPRYKVAKRGQDVALRCDPISGHVSLFWYQQALGQGPEFLTYFQNEAQLDKSGLPSDRFFAERPEGSVSTLKIQRTQQEDSAVYLCASSLRDRGKGNEKLFFGSGTQLSVL.

The V gene is TRBV7-8, the J gene TRBJ2-1, with 7 nucleotides matching TRBD1. Germline assignment: CDR1 SGHVS and CDR2 FQNEAQ. Trimming removed 3 bases from V and 8 bases from J; junction bases left unmatched: 7. The CDR3 runs 14 residues. The CDR3 is CASSFSRQGYEQFF. In DNA, the CDR3 is TGTGCCAGCAGCTTCTCGAGACAGGGATATGAGCAGTTCTTC.

This chain links TRBV11-1 with TRBJ1-1; no firm D call. V was cut by 2 bases and J by 7 bases, with 8 bases left in between. The CDR3 runs to 12 residues. In germline, CDR1 is SGHAT, CDR2 FQDESV (reference sequence). The DNA for the CDR3 is TGTGCCAGCAGCTTAAGGACTGTTGAAGCTTTCTTT. This sequence encodes CASSLRTVEAFF. Drawing the rest from reference TRBV11-1 and TRBJ1-1, the complete variable domain is EAEVAQSPRYKITEKSQAVAFWCDPISGHATLYWYRQILGQGPELLVQFQDESVVDDSQLPKDRFSAERLKGVDSTLKIQPAELGDSAMYLCASSLRTVEAFFGQGTRLTVV.

The chain uses TRBV11-3 and TRBJ1-6, with D perhaps matching TRBD1 (5 bases). The CDR3 is made up of 16 amino acids. V was shortened by 5 bases and J by 0 bases, with 11 bases between the two germline ends. Germline V gene lookup returns CDR1 SGHNT and CDR2 YENEEA. CDR3 DNA: TGTGCCAGCAGCCCCCGGGGCCCCTCCTATAATTCACCCCTCCACTTT. It translates to CASSPRGPSYNSPLHF. Supplemented by reference TRBV11-3 and TRBJ1-6, the full variable domain reads EAGVVQSPRYKIIEKKQPVAFWCNPISGHNTLYWYLQNLGQGPELLIRYENEEAVDDSQLPKDRFSAERLKGVDSTLKIQPAELGDSAVYLCASSPRGPSYNSPLHFGNGTRLTVT.

The V call is TRBV30, the J call TRBJ2-1; TRBD2 might be the D (5 bases). The CDR3 sequence is 13 residues long. With 2 bases removed from V and 6 bases from J, the gap between germline ends came to 11 bases. Per germline, CDR1 GTSNPN and CDR2 SVGIG (reference sequence). The CDR3 spells CAWSSGGPNEQFF. CDR3 nucleotides: TGTGCCTGGAGTTCTGGCGGGCCCAATGAGCAGTTCTTC.

The chain links TRBV25-1 to TRBJ1-2, with no clear D. This CDR3 contains 14 residues. The V end was cut by 4 bases, the J end by 8 bases, with 17 bases between. Germline lookup yields CDR1 MGHDK and CDR2 SYGVNS. The CDR3, as DNA: TGTGCCAGCAGTGCCCTAGGTAGCGTGGGCGGCTACACCTTC. Translating it yields CASSALGSVGGYTF.

The chain joins TRBV7-9 to TRBJ2-7, with 8 bases fitting TRBD2. The CDR3 loop spans 15 amino acids. The ends lost 4 bases at V and 2 bases at J; junction bases unmatched: 7. Germline CDR1 SEHNR, CDR2 FQNEAQ (reference sequence). The CDR3 spells CASSYDSGTTYEQYF. CDR3 DNA sequence: TGTGCCAGCAGCTATGATAGCGGGACGACCTACGAGCAGTACTTC.

This chain uses TRBV7-9 with TRBJ1-4; D gene ambiguous. Germline V gene data show CDR1 as SEHNR and CDR2 as FQNEAQ (reference sequence). The CDR3 totals 15 residues. V gave up 2 bases and J gave up 8 bases, with 15 bases separating them. In nucleotides, the CDR3 is TGTGCCAGCAGCTTATTCTCGGGAGAGCTAGAAAAACTGTTTTTT. Encoded protein: CASSLFSGELEKLFF.

This clone occurred a few times. This chain joins TRBV5-4 and TRBJ1-2; D uncertain. CDR3 length: 13 amino acids. Germline values: CDR1 SGHNT, CDR2 YYREEE (reference sequence). Trimming took off 4 bases at V and 6 bases at J, with 13 bases between the two ends. For the CDR3, the DNA is TGTGCCAGCAGCGCCGGTGAGAGACATGGCTACACCTTC. Amino acid sequence: CASSAGERHGYTF.

The chain uses TRBV7-8 and TRBJ2-7; D gene ambiguous. The CDR3 consists of 14 residues. The germline V gene encodes CDR1 SGHVS and CDR2 FQNEAQ. V gave up 6 bases and J gave up 3 bases, with 15 bases separating them. The DNA of the CDR3 is TGTGCCAGCAGAATTAGCAAGGGTCACTACGAGCAGTACTTC. Translation: CASRISKGHYEQYF. Full variable domain (remainder filled in from reference TRBV7-8 and TRBJ2-7): GAGVSQSPRYKVAKRGQDVALRCDPISGHVSLFWYQQALGQGPEFLTYFQNEAQLDKSGLPSDRFFAERPEGSVSTLKIQRTQQEDSAVYLCASRISKGHYEQYFGPGTRLTVT.

The chain couples TRBV27 to TRBJ2-3, with 7 bases fitting TRBD2. Germline CDR1 is MNHEY and CDR2 is SMNVEV (reference sequence). The V segment lost 6 bases and the J segment 7 bases; nucleotides outside the gene matches: 19. The CDR3 has 17 residues. The CDR3 reads CASSPFRGGEIRYTQYF. The CDR3 DNA reads as TGTGCCAGCAGCCCATTTCGTGGGGGGGAAATACGTTATACGCAGTATTTT.

V and J are TRBV28 and TRBJ2-5; TRBD1 agrees at 10 bases. V gave up 8 bases and J gave up 1 base; unmatched junction bases: 7. Germline values: CDR1 MDHEN, CDR2 SYDVKM. CDR3 length: 15 amino acids. CDR3 sequence (DNA): TGTGCCAGCCAAGGGCGGACAGGGGGCCAAGAGACCCAGTACTTC. It codes for CASQGRTGGQETQYF.

The chain carries TRBV5-4 and TRBJ1-4; 8 nucleotides agree with TRBD1. V lost 4 bases, J lost 0 bases, and 5 bases stayed unmatched. Germline values: CDR1 SGHNT, CDR2 YYREEE (reference sequence). This CDR3 spans 16 amino acids. The CDR3 loop is CASSDPQGATNEKLFF. The CDR3 region has the DNA TGTGCCAGCAGCGACCCACAGGGGGCAACTAATGAAAAACTGTTTTTT.

J is TRBJ2-7 and V is TRBV12-5; TRBD1 might be the D (6 bases). Trimming left V 2 bases short and J 2 bases short, with 16 bases between. Germline lookup yields CDR1 LGHNT and CDR2 FRNRAP. The CDR3 length is 16 residues. DNA of the CDR3: TGTGCTAGTGGTTTGACGACGCAGGGGACCCCCTACGAGCAGTACTTC. It codes for CASGLTTQGTPYEQYF.

The genes are TRBV28 and TRBJ1-2; perhaps TRBD1 as D (6 bases). CDR1 and CDR2 (germline): MDHEN, SYDVKM. Trimming left V 3 bases short and J 6 bases short, with 11 bases between. The CDR3 runs to 13 residues. CDR3 DNA sequence: TGTGCCAGCAGTTTTGGAGGGGGGGATGGCTACACCTTC. Amino acid sequence: CASSFGGGDGYTF.

The V gene is TRBV7-3, the J gene TRBJ1-2; D not resolved. The CDR3 is made up of 13 amino acids. V was pared by 9 bases and J by 2 bases, with 13 bases between. Germline lookup yields CDR1 SGHTA and CDR2 FQGTGA. CDR3 DNA sequence: TGTGCCAGTATCCACGACGCCAACTATGGCTACACCTTC. This encodes CASIHDANYGYTF.

The chain carries TRBV28 and TRBJ1-1; D gene unclear. V lost 6 bases to trimming and J lost 4 bases, with 12 bases between them. The length of the CDR3 is 13 residues. Looked up from germline, CDR1 is MDHEN and CDR2 is SYDVKM. DNA of the CDR3: TGTGCCAGCAGAGTCCCCGGGCTCACTGAAGCTTTCTTT. Encoded protein: CASRVPGLTEAFF. Using reference TRBV28 and TRBJ1-1 for the parts outside the CDR3, the full variable domain is DVKVTQSSRYLVKRTGEKVFLECVQDMDHENMFWYRQDPGLGLRLIYFSYDVKMKEKGDIPEGYSVSREKKERFSLILESASTNQTSMYLCASRVPGLTEAFFGQGTRLTVV.

This CDR3 is CASSFGTQTDTQYF. The CDR3 DNA is TGTGCCAGCAGCTTCGGGACACAGACGGATACGCAGTATTTT. The chain uses TRBV7-6 and TRBJ2-3, with TRBD1 as a possible D gene (6 bases). V shed 3 bases and J shed 6 bases, with 13 bases lying between them. This CDR3 region has 14 residues. Germline CDR1 SGHVS, CDR2 FNYEAQ.